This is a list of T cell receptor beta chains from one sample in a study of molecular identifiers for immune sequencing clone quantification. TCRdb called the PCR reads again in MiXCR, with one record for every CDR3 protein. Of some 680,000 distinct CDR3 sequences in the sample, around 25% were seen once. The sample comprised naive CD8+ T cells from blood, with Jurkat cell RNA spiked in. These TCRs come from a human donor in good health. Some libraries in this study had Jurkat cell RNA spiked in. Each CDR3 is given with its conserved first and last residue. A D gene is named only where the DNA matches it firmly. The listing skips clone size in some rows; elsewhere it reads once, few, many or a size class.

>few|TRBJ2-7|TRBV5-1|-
CASYNGTSLYEQYF
TGCGCCAGCTATAACGGGACAAGCCTTTACGAGCAGTACTTC
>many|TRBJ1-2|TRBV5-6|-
CASSLDSKTNYGYTF
TGTGCCAGCAGCTTGGACAGCAAAACTAACTATGGCTACACCTTC
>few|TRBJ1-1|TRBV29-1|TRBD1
CSVGTGFMNTEAFF
TGCAGTGTAGGGACAGGATTCATGAACACTGAAGCTTTCTTT
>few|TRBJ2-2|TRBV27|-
CASMDQAGELFF
TGTGCCAGCATGGACCAGGCCGGGGAGCTGTTTTTT
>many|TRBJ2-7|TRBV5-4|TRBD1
CASSYGTASYEQYF
TGTGCCAGCAGCTACGGGACAGCCTCCTACGAGCAGTACTTC
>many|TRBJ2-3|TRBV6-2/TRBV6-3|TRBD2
CASETTSGAFTDTQYF
TGTGCCAGCGAAACGACTAGCGGGGCCTTCACAGATACGCAGTATTTT
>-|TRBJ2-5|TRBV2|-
CASSEEPSLEPQYF
TGTGCCAGCAGTGAAGAACCATCCCTTGAGCCCCAGTACTTC
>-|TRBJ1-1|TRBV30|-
CAWDRVLNTEAFF
TGTGCCTGGGACAGAGTCTTAAACACTGAAGCTTTCTTT
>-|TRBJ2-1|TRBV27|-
CASSFQENNEQFF
TGTGCCAGCAGTTTTCAAGAAAACAATGAGCAGTTCTTC
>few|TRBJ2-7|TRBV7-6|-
CASSLGRLYEQYF
TGTGCCAGCAGCTTAGGGCGGCTCTACGAGCAGTACTTC
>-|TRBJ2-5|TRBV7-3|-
CASSPPNKETQYF
TGTGCCAGCTCCCCCCCTAACAAAGAGACCCAGTACTTC
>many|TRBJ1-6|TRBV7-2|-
CASSLDLRGFPNSPLHF
TGTGCCAGCAGCTTAGATCTTCGGGGGTTCCCCAATTCACCCCTCCACTTT
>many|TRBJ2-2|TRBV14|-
CASSQDLVKSNTGELFF
TGTGCCAGCAGCCAAGATCTAGTGAAATCGAACACCGGGGAGCTGTTTTTT
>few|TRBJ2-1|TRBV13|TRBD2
CASNLGLAGGLGEQFF
TGTGCCAGCAACCTTGGACTAGCGGGGGGGCTAGGTGAGCAGTTCTTC
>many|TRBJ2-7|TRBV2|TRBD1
CASSETNRGYEQYF
TGTGCCAGCAGTGAGACGAACAGGGGGTACGAGCAGTACTTC
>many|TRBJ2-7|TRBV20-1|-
CSARQTYEQYF
TGCAGTGCTAGACAGACCTACGAGCAGTACTTC
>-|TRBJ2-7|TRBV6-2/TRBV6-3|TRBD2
CASSSTSGSPKWRGEQYF
TGTGCCAGCAGCAGTACTAGCGGGAGTCCCAAGTGGAGGGGGGAGCAGTACTTC
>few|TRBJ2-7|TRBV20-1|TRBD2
CSAREPSGSYEQYF
TGCAGTGCTAGAGAGCCTAGCGGGAGCTACGAGCAGTACTTC
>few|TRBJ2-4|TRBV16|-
CASSHPGRWGAKNIQYF
TGTGCCAGCAGCCATCCGGGCCGGTGGGGGGCCAAAAACATTCAGTACTTC
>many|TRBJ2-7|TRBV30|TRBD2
CAWSLAGGGQYF
TGTGCCTGGAGTCTTGCGGGGGGCGGGCAGTACTTC
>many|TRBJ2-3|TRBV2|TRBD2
CASESGSLTDTQYF
TGTGCCAGTGAGAGCGGGAGCCTGACAGATACGCAGTATTTT
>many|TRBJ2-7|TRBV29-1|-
CSVEDYFDEQYF
TGCAGCGTTGAAGACTATTTCGACGAGCAGTACTTC
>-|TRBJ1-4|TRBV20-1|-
CSARDSSTVYNEKLFF
TGCAGTGCTAGAGACTCTTCTACAGTCTACAATGAAAAACTGTTTTTT
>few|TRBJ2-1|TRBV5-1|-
CASSTASEGNEQFF
TGCGCCAGCAGCACCGCATCTGAGGGGAATGAGCAGTTCTTC
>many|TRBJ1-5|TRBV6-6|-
CASSPVSGNQPQHF
TGTGCCAGCAGCCCAGTGAGTGGGAATCAGCCCCAGCATTTT
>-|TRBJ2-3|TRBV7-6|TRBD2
CASSTQRGEPNTDTQYF
TGTGCCAGCAGCACCCAACGGGGGGAACCCAACACAGATACGCAGTATTTT
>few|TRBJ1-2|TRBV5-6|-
CASSTDSLYGYTF
TGTGCCAGCAGCACAGACAGCCTCTATGGCTACACCTTC
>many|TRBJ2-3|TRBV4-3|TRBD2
CASSQGAGGSPDTQYF
TGCGCCAGCAGCCAGGGAGCGGGAGGATCTCCAGATACGCAGTATTTT
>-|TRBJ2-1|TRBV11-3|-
CASSPQSVTYNEQFF
TGTGCCAGCAGCCCCCAAAGTGTTACCTACAATGAGCAGTTCTTC
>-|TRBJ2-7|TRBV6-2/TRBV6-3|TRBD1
CASRYSTGAAYEQYF
TGTGCCAGCAGATACTCGACAGGGGCGGCCTACGAGCAGTACTTC
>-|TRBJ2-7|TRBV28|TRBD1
CASSFGDSHIYEQYF
TGTGCCAGCAGTTTCGGGGACAGTCATATCTACGAGCAGTACTTC
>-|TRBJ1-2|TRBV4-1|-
CASSQVQEEGTYYGYTF
TGCGCCAGCAGCCAAGTTCAGGAAGAGGGGACCTACTATGGCTACACCTTC
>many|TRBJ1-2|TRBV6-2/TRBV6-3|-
CASESNYGYTF
TGTGCCAGCGAAAGTAACTATGGCTACACCTTC
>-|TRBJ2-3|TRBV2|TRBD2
CASIGRTSGGASFQDTQYF
TGTGCCAGCATCGGCCGGACTAGCGGGGGGGCCAGCTTTCAAGATACGCAGTATTTT
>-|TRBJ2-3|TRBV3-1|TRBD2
CASSQLERGGGTDTQYF
TGTGCCAGCAGCCAGCTGGAGCGGGGGGGCGGCACAGATACGCAGTATTTT
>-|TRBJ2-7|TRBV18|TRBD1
CASSPPGQISSYEQYF
TGTGCCAGCTCACCGCCGGGACAGATAAGCTCCTACGAGCAGTACTTC
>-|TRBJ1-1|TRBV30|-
CAWSGGARNTEAFF
TGTGCCTGGAGTGGGGGCGCGCGGAACACTGAAGCTTTCTTT
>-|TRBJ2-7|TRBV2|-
CASRLSASYEQYF
TGTGCCAGCAGGCTATCGGCGTCCTACGAGCAGTACTTC
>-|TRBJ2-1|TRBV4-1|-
CASSHPGQNEQFF
TGCGCCAGCAGCCACCCGGGTCAAAATGAGCAGTTCTTC
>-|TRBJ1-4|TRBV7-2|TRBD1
CASSVVRTGGDEKLVF
TGTGCCAGCAGCGTAGTGCGGACAGGGGGGGATGAAAAACTGGTTTTT
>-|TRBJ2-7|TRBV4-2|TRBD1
CASSQPGTGASYEQYF
TGTGCCAGCAGCCAACCCGGGACAGGGGCATCCTACGAGCAGTACTTC
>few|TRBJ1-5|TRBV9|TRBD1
CASSVEGQPGQPQHF
TGTGCCAGCAGCGTAGAGGGACAGCCAGGTCAGCCCCAGCATTTT
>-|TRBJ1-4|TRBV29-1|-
CSVLQSAANDKLFF
TGCAGCGTCCTTCAATCGGCAGCTAATGATAAACTGTTTTTT
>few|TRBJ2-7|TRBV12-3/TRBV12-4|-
CASTSGGPGSYEQYF
TGTGCCAGCACTTCAGGAGGGCCCGGGTCCTACGAGCAGTACTTC
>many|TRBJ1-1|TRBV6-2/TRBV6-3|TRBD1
CASSTSTGFTEAFF
TGTGCCAGCAGTACATCGACAGGGTTTACTGAAGCTTTCTTT
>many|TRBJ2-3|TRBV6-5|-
CASRLTEPGFDTQYF
TGTGCCAGCAGGCTAACCGAGCCAGGGTTCGATACGCAGTATTTT
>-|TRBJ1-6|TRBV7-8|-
CASSLAGAGQSNSPLHF
TGTGCCAGCAGCTTAGCCGGGGCAGGACAGAGTAATTCACCCCTCCACTTT
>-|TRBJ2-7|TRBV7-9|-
CASSPPSGTPWYEQYF
TGTGCCAGCAGCCCACCTTCCGGGACACCGTGGTACGAGCAGTACTTC
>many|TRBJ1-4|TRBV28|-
CASSWVGSREKLFF
TGTGCCAGCAGTTGGGTGGGGAGCCGGGAAAAACTGTTTTTT
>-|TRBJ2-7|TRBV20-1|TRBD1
CSASRDRPGEQYF
TGCAGTGCTAGCAGGGACAGGCCCGGCGAGCAGTACTTC
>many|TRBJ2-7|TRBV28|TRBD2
CASSLLAGGSHF
TGTGCCAGCAGTTTATTAGCGGGGGGCAGCCACTTC
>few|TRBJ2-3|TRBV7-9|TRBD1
CASRTGGTDTQYF
TGTGCCAGCAGGACAGGGGGAACAGATACGCAGTATTTT
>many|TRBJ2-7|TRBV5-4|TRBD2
CASSIGTSGRYEQYF
TGTGCCAGCAGCATCGGGACTAGCGGGCGCTACGAGCAGTACTTC
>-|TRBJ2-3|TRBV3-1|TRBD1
CASSTGTGFDTQYF
TGTGCCAGCAGCACCGGGACAGGGTTCGATACGCAGTATTTT
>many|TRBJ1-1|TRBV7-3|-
CASSLILGNTEAFF
TGTGCCAGCAGCTTAATATTGGGTAACACTGAAGCTTTCTTT
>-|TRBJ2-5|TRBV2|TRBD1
CASSSILEGQQEPQYF
TGTGCCAGCAGTTCCATCCTTGAGGGACAGCAAGAGCCCCAGTACTTC
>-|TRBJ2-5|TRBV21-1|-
CASSAGTAPWETQYF
TGTGCCAGCAGCGCCGGGACGGCGCCTTGGGAGACCCAGTACTTC